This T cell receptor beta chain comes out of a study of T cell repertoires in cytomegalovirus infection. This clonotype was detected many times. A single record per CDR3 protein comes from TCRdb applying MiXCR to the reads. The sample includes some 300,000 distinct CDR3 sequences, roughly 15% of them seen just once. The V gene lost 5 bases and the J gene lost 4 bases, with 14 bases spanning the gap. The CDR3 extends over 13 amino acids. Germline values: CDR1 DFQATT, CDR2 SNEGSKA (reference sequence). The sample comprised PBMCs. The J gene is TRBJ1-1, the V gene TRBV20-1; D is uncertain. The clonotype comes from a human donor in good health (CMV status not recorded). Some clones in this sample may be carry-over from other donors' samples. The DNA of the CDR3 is TGCAGTGCTCCGAAGGGAGGGCTCACTGAAGCTTTCTTT. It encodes CSAPKGGLTEAFF.